Below, 8 T cell receptor beta chains from the same sample are listed, as sequenced in a study of blood T cell repertoires in COVID-19. The repertoire was sequenced with immunoSEQ multiplex PCR; TCRdb's copy has only in-frame clones and lacks some. The table lists about 94,000 clones, roughly four fifths of them singletons. Material for sequencing was peripheral blood. These receptors were taken from a man between 60 and 75 years old with acute or convalescent COVID-19.

J is TRBJ2-7 and V is TRBV2, with a possible D match to TRBD1 (5 bases). Looked up from germline, CDR1 is SNHLY and CDR2 is FYNNEI. The V and J ends lost 1 base and 2 bases respectively, with 6 bases between them. This CDR3 is 13 amino acids long. The CDR3: CASSEGTPYEQYF. The CDR3 DNA sequence: TGTGCCAGCAGTGAAGGGACACCCTACGAGCAGTACTTC.

DNA of the CDR3: TGTGCCAGCAGCTCTAGCGGGGGGCCCAATGAGCAGTTCTTC. Amino acid sequence: CASSSSGGPNEQFF. This sequence joins TRBV7-8 and TRBJ2-1, with 11 bases that match TRBD2. Losses at the gene ends were 4 bases for V and 6 bases for J; bases not matched to a gene: 2. Germline CDR1 is SGHVS and CDR2 is FQNEAQ. The CDR3 extends over 14 amino acids.

The chain is built from TRBV5-1 and TRBJ1-2; the D gene is possibly TRBD1 (6 bases). Germline CDR1 SGHRS, CDR2 YFSETQ. Deletions cut 3 bases from V and 2 bases from J, with 11 bases between. This CDR3 has 14 residues. The CDR3 is CASSWDTENYGYTF. CDR3 nucleotides: TGCGCCAGCAGCTGGGACACCGAGAACTATGGCTACACCTTC. Based on the CDR3 plus reference TRBV5-1 and TRBJ1-2, the full variable domain is KAGVTQTPRYLIKTRGQQVTLSCSPISGHRSVSWYQQTPGQGLQFLFEYFSETQRNKGNFPGRFSGRQFSNSRSEMNVSTLELGDSALYLCASSWDTENYGYTFGSGTRLTVV.

This CDR3 is CASSEVGKGGGGYTF. For the CDR3, the DNA is TGTGCCAGCAGTGAAGTAGGAAAAGGAGGAGGTGGCTACACCTTC. V is TRBV25-1 and J is TRBJ1-2; D is unresolved. Between the trimmed V and J ends, which lost 2 bases and 7 bases, there was a span of 17 bases. CDR3 length: 15 amino acids. From germline, CDR1 is MGHDK and CDR2 SYGVNS.

V usage is TRBV28 and J usage is TRBJ1-3, with D perhaps matching TRBD1 (6 bases). In germline, CDR1 is MDHEN, CDR2 SYDVKM. This CDR3 spans 15 amino acids. With 6 bases removed from V and 1 base from J, the gap between germline ends came to 13 bases. The CDR3 DNA reads TGTGCCAGCAGCTCCCCCCAGGGGTCTGGAAACACCATATATTTT. Encoded protein: CASSSPQGSGNTIYF.

V and J are TRBV4-3 and TRBJ1-1; a weak D match, TRBD1 (5 bases). CDR3 length equals 14 residues. Trimming stripped 4 bases from V and 4 bases from J, with 13 bases between. CDR1 is LGHNA, CDR2 YSLEER, per germline. The CDR3 nucleotides are TGCGCCAGCAGCCCTCTCTCGGGGGGCACTGAAGCTTTCTTT. Translating gives CASSPLSGGTEAFF.

The J gene is TRBJ2-2, the V gene TRBV18, with D possibly being TRBD1 (6 bases). Germline V CDR1 and CDR2: KGHSH, LQKENI. The length of the CDR3 is 14 residues. Trimming cost V 0 bases and J 4 bases, with 6 bases left between them. This CDR3 reads CASSPPRGTGELFF. The CDR3 DNA follows: TGTGCCAGCTCACCACCCAGGGGCACCGGGGAGCTGTTTTTT.

The genes are TRBV7-8 and TRBJ2-1; 12 nucleotides align to TRBD1. Germline V gene sequence: CDR1 SGHVS, CDR2 FQNEAQ. Losses at the gene ends were 4 bases for V and 7 bases for J; bases not matched to a gene: 8. This CDR3 is 16 amino acids long. In DNA, the CDR3 is TGTGCCAGCAGCTCAGGATGGGACAGGGGGCGGAATGAGCAGTTCTTC. This gives the protein CASSSGWDRGRNEQFF.